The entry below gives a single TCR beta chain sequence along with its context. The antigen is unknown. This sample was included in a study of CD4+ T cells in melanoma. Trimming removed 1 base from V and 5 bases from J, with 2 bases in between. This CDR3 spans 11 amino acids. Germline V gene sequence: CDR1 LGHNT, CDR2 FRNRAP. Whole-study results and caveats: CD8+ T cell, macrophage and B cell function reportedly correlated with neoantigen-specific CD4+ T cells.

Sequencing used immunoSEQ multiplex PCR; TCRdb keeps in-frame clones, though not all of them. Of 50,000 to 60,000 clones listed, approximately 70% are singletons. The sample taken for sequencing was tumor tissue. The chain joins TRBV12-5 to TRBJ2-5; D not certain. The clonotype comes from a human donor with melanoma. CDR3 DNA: TGTGCTAGTGGTTTGGAGGAGACCCAGTACTTC. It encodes CASGLEETQYF.